One sample yielded the 19 T cell receptor beta chains listed below, sequenced in a study of cytomegalovirus exposure and HLA in healthy donors. Profiled with immunoSEQ multiplex PCR; TCRdb holds only in-frame clones, not every one. Found here are some 140,000 clones, roughly 84% of them singletons; the top ten hold 2.1%. Material for sequencing was PBMCs. The receptors were gathered from a human donor in good health.

This clone was seen only a few times. The chain recombines TRBV7-8 with TRBJ2-7, with no clear D. CDR1 is SGHVS, CDR2 FQNEAQ, per germline. Trimming took off 0 bases at V and 3 bases at J, with 6 bases between the two ends. There are 13 residues in the CDR3. CDR3 region: CASSLARYYEQYF. The CDR3 nucleotides are TGTGCCAGCAGCTTAGCGAGGTACTACGAGCAGTACTTC.

The V call is TRBV7-3, the J call TRBJ2-1, with 12 bases matching TRBD2. Per germline, CDR1 SGHTA and CDR2 FQGTGA. Trimming at V came to 0 bases and at J to 4 bases, leaving 7 bases not matched to a gene. The CDR3 loop spans 18 amino acids. CDR3 nucleotide sequence: TGTGCCAGCAGCTTAACGGGGGCTAGCGGGAGGGTTTACAATGAGCAGTTCTTC. This translates into CASSLTGASGRVYNEQFF.

The chain is built from TRBV14 and TRBJ2-1; no firm D call. Germline lookup yields CDR1 SGHDN and CDR2 FVKESK. The ends were cut back, 6 bases at V and 1 base at J, with 10 bases in the middle. This CDR3 comprises 14 residues. The CDR3 region has the DNA TGTGCCAGCAGAATAGACTCGTCCTACAATGAGCAGTTCTTC. This sequence encodes CASRIDSSYNEQFF.

The chain has TRBV5-1 and TRBJ2-4, with a tentative D call TRBD1 (6 bases). V gave up 4 bases and J gave up 6 bases, with 11 bases separating them. Germline loops: CDR1 SGHRS, CDR2 YFSETQ. The CDR3 runs to 13 residues. CDR3: CASSRTEGNIQYF. CDR3 DNA sequence: TGCGCCAGCAGCCGGACAGAAGGAAACATTCAGTACTTC. The variable domain in full, with the rest retrieved from reference TRBV5-1 and TRBJ2-4, is KAGVTQTPRYLIKTRGQQVTLSCSPISGHRSVSWYQQTPGQGLQFLFEYFSETQRNKGNFPGRFSGRQFSNSRSEMNVSTLELGDSALYLCASSRTEGNIQYFGAGTRLSVL.

The chain combines TRBV6-6 with TRBJ1-1; 9 positions agree with TRBD1. CDR1 is MNHNY, CDR2 SVGAGI, per germline (reference sequence). This CDR3 spans 14 amino acids. V gave up 6 bases and J gave up 4 bases; unmatched junction bases: 6. The CDR3 bases are TGTGCCAGCAGGGTACAGGGGGCTAGCACTGAAGCTTTCTTT. It translates to CASRVQGASTEAFF.

This chain joins TRBV7-2 and TRBJ1-4, with no clear D. Trimming stripped 5 bases from V and 7 bases from J, with 11 bases between. Per germline, CDR1 SGHTA and CDR2 FQGNSA. The CDR3 is 13 residues long. The CDR3 sequence is CASSRIAAEKLFF. The CDR3 DNA follows: TGTGCCAGCAGCCGTATCGCGGCTGAAAAACTGTTTTTT.

This CDR3 reads CASSPGSTGQVAGELFF. In DNA form, the CDR3 reads TGCGCCAGCAGCCCCGGATCAACAGGGCAAGTTGCCGGGGAGCTGTTTTTT. The chain has TRBV5-1 and TRBJ2-2; D might be TRBD1 (6 bases). V lost 4 bases to trimming and J lost 6 bases, with 22 bases between them. The CDR3 loop spans 17 amino acids. Germline V gene data show CDR1 as SGHRS and CDR2 as YFSETQ.

V and J are TRBV9 and TRBJ2-3; 9 nucleotides align to TRBD2. Trimming removed 2 bases from V and 3 bases from J; junction bases left unmatched: 4. This CDR3 region has 15 residues. CDR1 and CDR2 from the germline V gene are SGDLS and YYNGEE. CDR3 bases: TGTGCCAGCAGCGTCGGAACTAGCGGGACAGATACGCAGTATTTT. Translation: CASSVGTSGTDTQYF. The variable domain in full, with the rest retrieved from reference TRBV9 and TRBJ2-3, is DSGVTQTPKHLITATGQRVTLRCSPRSGDLSVYWYQQSLDQGLQFLIQYYNGEERAKGNILERFSAQQFPDLHSELNLSSLELGDSALYFCASSVGTSGTDTQYFGPGTRLTVL.

This chain connects TRBV5-1 to TRBJ1-1; D not resolved. This CDR3 has 13 residues. CDR1 SGHRS and CDR2 YFSETQ come from the germline V gene. V gave up 3 bases and J gave up 5 bases, with 11 bases separating them. CDR3 region: CASSSIERTEAFF. Here the CDR3 DNA reads TGCGCCAGCAGCTCCATCGAGAGGACTGAAGCTTTCTTT.

V gene TRBV14 combines with J gene TRBJ1-5; tentative D call: TRBD1 (6 bases). The V gene lost 6 bases and the J gene lost 8 bases, with 14 bases spanning the gap. The length of the CDR3 is 13 residues. The V gene's germline CDR1 is SGHDN and CDR2 FVKESK. CDR3 in DNA: TGTGCCAGCAGTATCAGGGGTGGTGAGCCCCAGCATTTT. It specifies CASSIRGGEPQHF.

The chain recombines TRBV5-6 with TRBJ1-4, with 7 bases aligning to TRBD1. V shed 4 bases, J shed 6 bases, and the junction held 9 bases outside the gene matches. Looked up from germline, CDR1 is SGHDT and CDR2 is YYEEEE. The CDR3 is 15 residues long. This CDR3 reads CASSRQGDSYEKLFF. DNA for the CDR3: TGTGCCAGCAGCCGCCAAGGGGACAGCTATGAAAAACTGTTTTTT.

The table lists this clone with a count of one. This rearrangement joins TRBV7-9 to TRBJ2-1, with 9 bases lining up with TRBD2. The junction had 7 bases not matched to a gene; V was cut back by 6 bases and J by 7 bases. CDR3 length equals 14 residues. CDR1 is SEHNR and CDR2 is FQNEAQ in the germline V gene (reference sequence). The CDR3 DNA reads as TGTGCCAGCAGTATAGCGGGAGTGATAAATGAGCAGTTCTTC. Its translation is CASSIAGVINEQFF.

The rearrangement links TRBV29-1 to TRBJ2-3; D is ambiguous. Germline values: CDR1 SQVTM, CDR2 ANQGSEA. The CDR3 length is 12 residues. As DNA, the CDR3 is TGCTCCTCATGGGCTAGCACAGATACGCAGTATTTT. As protein: CSSWASTDTQYF.

V usage is TRBV27 and J usage is TRBJ2-3; D may be TRBD2 (6 bases). Trimming removed 2 bases from V and 5 bases from J, with 14 bases in between. Germline lookup yields CDR1 MNHEY and CDR2 SMNVEV (reference sequence). The CDR3 runs to 15 residues. The CDR3 reads CASSLGGAGIDTQYF. The CDR3 DNA sequence: TGTGCCAGCAGTTTAGGAGGGGCGGGTATAGATACGCAGTATTTT.

The chain links TRBV27 to TRBJ1-5; tentative D call: TRBD1 (5 bases). The CDR3 sequence is 15 residues long. CDR1 is MNHEY, CDR2 SMNVEV, per germline (reference sequence). Between the trimmed V and J ends, which lost 1 base and 4 bases, there was a span of 11 bases. In DNA, the CDR3 is TGTGCCAGCAGTTTATTTGGGGGGGGGAATCAGCCCCAGCATTTT. Encoded protein: CASSLFGGGNQPQHF.

This clone was seen only once. CDR3 nucleotides: TGCGCCAGCAGCTTTGCGACGAACACCGGGGAGCTGTTTTTT. Its translation is CASSFATNTGELFF. The rearrangement links TRBV5-1 to TRBJ2-2; no definite D call. CDR1 is SGHRS, CDR2 YFSETQ, per germline. CDR3 length: 14 residues. Trimming took off 2 bases at V and 0 bases at J, with 5 bases between the two ends. Filled out from reference TRBV5-1 and TRBJ2-2, the complete variable domain reads KAGVTQTPRYLIKTRGQQVTLSCSPISGHRSVSWYQQTPGQGLQFLFEYFSETQRNKGNFPGRFSGRQFSNSRSEMNVSTLELGDSALYLCASSFATNTGELFFGEGSRLTVL.

This rearrangement joins TRBV14 to TRBJ2-7, with 11 bases matching TRBD1. This CDR3 has 14 amino acids. CDR1 and CDR2 (germline): SGHDN, FVKESK. V dropped 6 bases and J dropped 6; count of bases not matched to a gene: 7. CDR3 nucleotides: TGTGCCAGCAGGTATGGACAGGGGGCAGGCGAGCAGTACTTC. It specifies CASRYGQGAGEQYF.

The chain combines TRBV11-2 with TRBJ2-2; 11 bases agree with TRBD2. Losses at the gene ends were 7 bases for V and 2 bases for J; bases not matched to a gene: 6. The CDR3 runs to 16 residues. Germline CDR1 and CDR2: SGHAT and FQNNGV. The CDR3 loop reads CASNAGLAVNTGELFF. Here the CDR3 DNA reads TGTGCCAGCAACGCGGGACTAGCGGTTAACACCGGGGAGCTGTTTTTT.

The chain is built from TRBV28 and TRBJ2-1, with a possible D match to TRBD2 (5 bases). Deletions cut 2 bases from V and 15 bases from J, with 11 bases between. Germline loops: CDR1 MDHEN, CDR2 SYDVKM. The CDR3 is 11 amino acids. The CDR3, as DNA: TGTGCCAGCAGTTTAGGAGGCAGGCCGTTCTTC. Amino acid sequence: CASSLGGRPFF.